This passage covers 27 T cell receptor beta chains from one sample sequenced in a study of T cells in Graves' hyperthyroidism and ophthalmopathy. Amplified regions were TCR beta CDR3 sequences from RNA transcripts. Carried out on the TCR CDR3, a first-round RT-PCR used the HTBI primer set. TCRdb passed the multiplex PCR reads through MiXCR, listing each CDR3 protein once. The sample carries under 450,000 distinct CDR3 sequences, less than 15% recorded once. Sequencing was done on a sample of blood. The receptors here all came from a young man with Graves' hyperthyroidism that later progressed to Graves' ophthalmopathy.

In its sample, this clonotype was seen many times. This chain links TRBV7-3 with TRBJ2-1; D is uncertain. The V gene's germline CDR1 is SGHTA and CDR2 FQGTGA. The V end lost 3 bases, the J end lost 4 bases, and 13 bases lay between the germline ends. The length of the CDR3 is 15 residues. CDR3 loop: CASSLGIGRYNEQFF. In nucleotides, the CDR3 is TGTGCCAGCAGCTTGGGTATTGGGCGATACAATGAGCAGTTCTTC.

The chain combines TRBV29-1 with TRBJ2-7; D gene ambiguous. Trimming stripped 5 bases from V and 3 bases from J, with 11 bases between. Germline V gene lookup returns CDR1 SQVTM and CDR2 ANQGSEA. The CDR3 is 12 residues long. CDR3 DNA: TGCAGCGTTAGACAAGGGATCTACGAGCAGTACTTC. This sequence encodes CSVRQGIYEQYF.

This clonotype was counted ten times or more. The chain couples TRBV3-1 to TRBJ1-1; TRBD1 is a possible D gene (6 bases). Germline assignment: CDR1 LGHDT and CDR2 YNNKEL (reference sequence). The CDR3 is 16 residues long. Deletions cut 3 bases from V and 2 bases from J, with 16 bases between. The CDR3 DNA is TGTGCCAGCAGCCACCAACAGGGCATGGGTAACACTGAAGCTTTCTTT. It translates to CASSHQQGMGNTEAFF.

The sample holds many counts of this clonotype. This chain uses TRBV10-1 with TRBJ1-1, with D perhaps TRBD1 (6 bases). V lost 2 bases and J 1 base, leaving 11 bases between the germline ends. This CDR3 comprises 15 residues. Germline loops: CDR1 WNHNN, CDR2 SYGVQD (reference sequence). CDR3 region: CASSEEGVPNTEAFF. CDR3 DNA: TGCGCCAGCAGTGAGGAGGGGGTCCCGAACACTGAAGCTTTCTTT.

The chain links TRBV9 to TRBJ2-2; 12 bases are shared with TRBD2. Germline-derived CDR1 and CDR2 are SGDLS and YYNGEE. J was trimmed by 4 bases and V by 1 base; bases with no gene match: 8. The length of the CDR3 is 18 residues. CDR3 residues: CASSVLASGGAGTGELFF. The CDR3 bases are TGTGCCAGCAGCGTACTGGCTAGCGGGGGGGCTGGCACCGGGGAGCTGTTTTTT.

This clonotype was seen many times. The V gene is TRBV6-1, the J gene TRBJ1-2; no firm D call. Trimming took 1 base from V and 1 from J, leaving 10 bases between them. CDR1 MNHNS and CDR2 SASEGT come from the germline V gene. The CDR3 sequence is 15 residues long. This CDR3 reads CASSEGRRINYGYTF. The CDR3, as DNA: TGTGCCAGCAGTGAAGGGCGAAGGATTAACTATGGCTACACCTTC.

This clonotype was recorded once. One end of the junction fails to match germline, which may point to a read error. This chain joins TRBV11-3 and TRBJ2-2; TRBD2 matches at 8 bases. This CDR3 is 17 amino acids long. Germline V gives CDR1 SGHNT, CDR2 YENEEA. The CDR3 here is CASRVVRFSGNTRELFF. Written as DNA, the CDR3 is TGTGCCAGCAGAGTAGTTCGATTTAGCGGGAACACCCGGGAGCTGTTTTTT.

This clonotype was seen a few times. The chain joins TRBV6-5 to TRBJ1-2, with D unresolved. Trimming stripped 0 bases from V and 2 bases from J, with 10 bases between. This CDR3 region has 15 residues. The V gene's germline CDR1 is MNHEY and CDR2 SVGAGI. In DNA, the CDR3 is TGTGCCAGCAGTTACTCGAGACAACTGAACTATGGCTACACCTTC. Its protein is CASSYSRQLNYGYTF.

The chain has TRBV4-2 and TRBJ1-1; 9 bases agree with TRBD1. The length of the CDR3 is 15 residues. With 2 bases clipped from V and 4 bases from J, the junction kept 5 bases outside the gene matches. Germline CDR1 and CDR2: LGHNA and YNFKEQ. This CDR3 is CASSQRTGEGTEAFF. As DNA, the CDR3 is TGTGCCAGCAGCCAACGGACAGGGGAGGGCACTGAAGCTTTCTTT.

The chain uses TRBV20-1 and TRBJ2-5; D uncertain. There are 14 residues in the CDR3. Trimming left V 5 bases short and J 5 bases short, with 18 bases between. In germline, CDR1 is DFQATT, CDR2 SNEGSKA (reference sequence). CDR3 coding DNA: TGCAGTGCTCGCCCGGACGGCAAGTTGGAGACCCAGTACTTC. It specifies CSARPDGKLETQYF.

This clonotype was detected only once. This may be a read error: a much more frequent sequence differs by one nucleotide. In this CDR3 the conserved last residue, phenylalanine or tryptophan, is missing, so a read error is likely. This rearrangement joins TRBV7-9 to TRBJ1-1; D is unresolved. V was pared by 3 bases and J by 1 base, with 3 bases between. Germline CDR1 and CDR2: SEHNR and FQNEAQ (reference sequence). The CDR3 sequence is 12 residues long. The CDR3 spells CASSFQNTEAFY. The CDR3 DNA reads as TGTGCCAGCAGCTTTCAGAACACTGAAGCTTTCTAT.

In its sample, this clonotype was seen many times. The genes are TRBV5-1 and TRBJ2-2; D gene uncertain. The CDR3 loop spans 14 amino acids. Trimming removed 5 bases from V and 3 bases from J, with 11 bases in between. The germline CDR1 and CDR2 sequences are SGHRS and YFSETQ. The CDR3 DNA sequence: TGCGCCAGCAGTGAGTTAGGAGACACCGGGGAGCTGTTTTTT. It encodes CASSELGDTGELFF.

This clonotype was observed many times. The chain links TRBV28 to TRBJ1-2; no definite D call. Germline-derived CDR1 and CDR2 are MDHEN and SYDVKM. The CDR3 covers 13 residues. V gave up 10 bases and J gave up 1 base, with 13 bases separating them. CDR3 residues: CAILGGYNYGYTF. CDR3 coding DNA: TGTGCCATATTGGGAGGTTATAACTATGGCTACACCTTC.

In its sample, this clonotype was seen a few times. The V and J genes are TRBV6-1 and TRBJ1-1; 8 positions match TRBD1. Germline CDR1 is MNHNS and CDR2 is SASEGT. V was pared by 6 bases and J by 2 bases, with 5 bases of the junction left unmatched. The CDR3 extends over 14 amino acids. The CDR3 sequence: CASSGTGPNTEAFF. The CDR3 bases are TGTGCCAGCAGCGGGACAGGTCCTAACACTGAAGCTTTCTTT.

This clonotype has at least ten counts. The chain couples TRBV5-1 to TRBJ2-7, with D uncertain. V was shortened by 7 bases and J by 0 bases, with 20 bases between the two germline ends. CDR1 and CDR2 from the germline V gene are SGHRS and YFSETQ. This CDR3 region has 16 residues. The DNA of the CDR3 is TGCGCCAGCGCCCCAAATAGTAGCCCTAGCTCCTACGAGCAGTACTTC. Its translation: CASAPNSSPSSYEQYF.

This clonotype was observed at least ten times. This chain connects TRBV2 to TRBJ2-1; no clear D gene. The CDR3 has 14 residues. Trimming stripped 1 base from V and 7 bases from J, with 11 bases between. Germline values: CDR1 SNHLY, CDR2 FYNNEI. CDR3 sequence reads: CASSEVTGVNEQFF. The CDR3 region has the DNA TGTGCCAGCAGTGAAGTCACGGGTGTAAATGAGCAGTTCTTC.

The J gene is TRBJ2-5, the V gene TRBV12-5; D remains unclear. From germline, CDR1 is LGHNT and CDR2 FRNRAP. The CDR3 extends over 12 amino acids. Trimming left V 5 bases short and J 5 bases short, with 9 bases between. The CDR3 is CASGARRETQYF. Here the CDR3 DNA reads TGTGCTAGTGGTGCCCGTCGGGAGACCCAGTACTTC.

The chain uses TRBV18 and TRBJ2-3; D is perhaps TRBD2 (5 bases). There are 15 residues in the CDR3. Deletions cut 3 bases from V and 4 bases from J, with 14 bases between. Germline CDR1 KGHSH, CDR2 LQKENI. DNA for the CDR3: TGTGCCAGCTCACCTGGAGGAAAGAGGGCAGATACGCAGTATTTT. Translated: CASSPGGKRADTQYF. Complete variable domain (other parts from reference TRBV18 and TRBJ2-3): NAGVMQNPRHLVRRRGQEARLRCSPMKGHSHVYWYRQLPEEGLKFMVYLQKENIIDESGMPKERFSAEFPKEGPSILRIQQVVRGDSAAYFCASSPGGKRADTQYFGPGTRLTVL.

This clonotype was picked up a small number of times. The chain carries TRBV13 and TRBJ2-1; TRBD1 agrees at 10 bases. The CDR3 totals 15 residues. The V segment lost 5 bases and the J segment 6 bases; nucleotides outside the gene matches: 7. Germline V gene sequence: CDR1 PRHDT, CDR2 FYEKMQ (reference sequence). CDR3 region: CASSPSRTGGNEQFF. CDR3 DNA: TGTGCCAGCAGCCCCTCCAGGACAGGGGGCAATGAGCAGTTCTTC.

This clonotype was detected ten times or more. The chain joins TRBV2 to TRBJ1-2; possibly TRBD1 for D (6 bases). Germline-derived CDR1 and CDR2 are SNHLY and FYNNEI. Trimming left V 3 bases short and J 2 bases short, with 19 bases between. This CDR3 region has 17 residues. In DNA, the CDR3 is TGTGCCAGCAGTGATCCCCTCAACAGGGAGGGAAACTATGGCTACACCTTC. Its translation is CASSDPLNREGNYGYTF.

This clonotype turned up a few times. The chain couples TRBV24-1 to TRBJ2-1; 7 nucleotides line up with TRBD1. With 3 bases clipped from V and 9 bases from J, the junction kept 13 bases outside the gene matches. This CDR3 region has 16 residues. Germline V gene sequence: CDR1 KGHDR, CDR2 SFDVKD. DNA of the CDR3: TGTGCCACCAGTGATCCGGGACAGAACGTTCCCGCTGAGCAGTTCTTC. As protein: CATSDPGQNVPAEQFF.

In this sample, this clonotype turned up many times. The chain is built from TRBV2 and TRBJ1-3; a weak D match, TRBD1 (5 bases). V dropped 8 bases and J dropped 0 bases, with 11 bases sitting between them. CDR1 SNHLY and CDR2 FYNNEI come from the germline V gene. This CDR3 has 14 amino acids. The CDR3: CASVDSFSGNTIYF. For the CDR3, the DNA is TGTGCCAGCGTTGACAGTTTCTCTGGAAACACCATATATTTT.

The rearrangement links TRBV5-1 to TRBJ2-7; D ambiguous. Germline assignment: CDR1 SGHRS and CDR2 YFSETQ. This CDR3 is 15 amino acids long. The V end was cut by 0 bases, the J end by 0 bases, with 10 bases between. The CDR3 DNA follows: TGCGCCAGCAGCTTGGATATTCCAAGCTCCTACGAGCAGTACTTC. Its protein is CASSLDIPSSYEQYF.

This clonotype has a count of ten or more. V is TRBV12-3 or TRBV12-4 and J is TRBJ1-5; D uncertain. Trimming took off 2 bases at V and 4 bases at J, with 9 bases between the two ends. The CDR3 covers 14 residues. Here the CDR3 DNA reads TGTGCCAGCAGTTTAAATCCGGGAAATCAGCCCCAGCATTTT. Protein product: CASSLNPGNQPQHF.

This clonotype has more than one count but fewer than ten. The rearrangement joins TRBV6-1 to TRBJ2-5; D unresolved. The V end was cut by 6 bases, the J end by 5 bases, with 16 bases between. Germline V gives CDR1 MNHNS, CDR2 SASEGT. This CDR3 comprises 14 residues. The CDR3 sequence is CASSRQGSRETQYF. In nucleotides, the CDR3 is TGTGCCAGCAGCCGACAAGGGTCAAGGGAGACCCAGTACTTC.

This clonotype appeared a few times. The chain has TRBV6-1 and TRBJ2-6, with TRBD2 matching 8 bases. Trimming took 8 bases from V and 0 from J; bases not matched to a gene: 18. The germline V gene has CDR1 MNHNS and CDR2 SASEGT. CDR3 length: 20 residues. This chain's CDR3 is CASRSREGVNSASGANVLTF. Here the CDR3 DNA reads TGTGCCAGCCGCTCCCGGGAGGGTGTCAATTCGGCCTCTGGGGCCAACGTCCTGACTTTC.

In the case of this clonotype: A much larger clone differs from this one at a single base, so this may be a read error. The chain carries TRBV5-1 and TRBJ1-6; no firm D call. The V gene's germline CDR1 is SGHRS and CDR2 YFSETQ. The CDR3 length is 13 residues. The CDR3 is CTSSLVGYSPLHF. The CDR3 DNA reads TGCACCAGCAGCTTGGTGGGATACTCACCCCTCCACTTT.